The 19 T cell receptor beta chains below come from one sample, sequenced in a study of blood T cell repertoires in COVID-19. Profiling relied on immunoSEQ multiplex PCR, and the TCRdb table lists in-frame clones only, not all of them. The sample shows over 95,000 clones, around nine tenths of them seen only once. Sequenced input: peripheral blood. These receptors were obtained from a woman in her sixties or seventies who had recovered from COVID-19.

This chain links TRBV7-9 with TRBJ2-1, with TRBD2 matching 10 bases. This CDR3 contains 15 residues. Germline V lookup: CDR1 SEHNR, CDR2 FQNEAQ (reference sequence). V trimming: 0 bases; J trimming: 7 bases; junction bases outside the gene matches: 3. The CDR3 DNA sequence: TGTGCCAGCAGCTTAGCCGGGACTAGCGTGAATGAGCAGTTCTTC. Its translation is CASSLAGTSVNEQFF.

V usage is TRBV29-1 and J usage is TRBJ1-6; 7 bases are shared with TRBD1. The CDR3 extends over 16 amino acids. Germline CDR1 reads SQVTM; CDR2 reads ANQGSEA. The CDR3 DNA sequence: TGCACCCCCCGAATAGGGGGCAGCTCCTATAATTCACCCCTCCACTTT. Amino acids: CTPRIGGSSYNSPLHF. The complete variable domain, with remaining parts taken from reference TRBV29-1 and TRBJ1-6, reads SAVISQKPSRDICQRGTSLTIQCQVDSQVTMMFWYRQQPGQSLTLIATANQGSEATYESGFVIDKFPISRPNLTFSTLTVSNMSPEDSSIYLCTPRIGGSSYNSPLHFGNGTRLTVT.

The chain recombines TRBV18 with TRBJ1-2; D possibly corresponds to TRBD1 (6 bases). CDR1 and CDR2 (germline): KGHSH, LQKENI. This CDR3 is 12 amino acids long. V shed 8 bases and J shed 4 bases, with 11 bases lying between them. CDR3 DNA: TGTGCCAGCCGACAACAGGGCTATGGCTACACCTTC. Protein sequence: CASRQQGYGYTF.

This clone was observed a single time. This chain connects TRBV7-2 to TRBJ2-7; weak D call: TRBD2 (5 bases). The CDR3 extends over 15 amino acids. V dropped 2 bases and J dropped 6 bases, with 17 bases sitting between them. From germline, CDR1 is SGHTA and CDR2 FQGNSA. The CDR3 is CASSLNAPPGVEQYF. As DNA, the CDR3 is TGTGCCAGCAGCTTAAATGCCCCCCCCGGGGTCGAGCAGTACTTC.

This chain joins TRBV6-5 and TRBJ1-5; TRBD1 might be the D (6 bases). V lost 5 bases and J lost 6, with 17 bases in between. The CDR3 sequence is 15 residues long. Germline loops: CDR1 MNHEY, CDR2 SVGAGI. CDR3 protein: CASSQPPGAGQPQHF. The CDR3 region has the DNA TGTGCCAGCAGTCAACCCCCAGGGGCCGGTCAGCCCCAGCATTTT.

This CDR3 is CASSLMAHDTEAFF. The CDR3 DNA sequence: TGTGCCAGCAGCTTAATGGCCCACGACACTGAAGCTTTCTTT. The chain carries TRBV7-2 and TRBJ1-1; D unclear. V was cut by 2 bases and J by 3 bases, with 10 bases left in between. CDR1 and CDR2 (germline): SGHTA, FQGNSA. The CDR3 is made up of 14 amino acids.

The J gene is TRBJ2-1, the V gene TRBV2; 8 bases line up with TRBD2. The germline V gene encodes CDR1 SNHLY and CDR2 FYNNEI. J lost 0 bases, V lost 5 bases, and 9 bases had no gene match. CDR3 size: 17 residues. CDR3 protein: CASSWRGARLSYNEQFF. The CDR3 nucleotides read TGTGCCAGCAGTTGGCGGGGGGCCCGCCTCTCCTACAATGAGCAGTTCTTC. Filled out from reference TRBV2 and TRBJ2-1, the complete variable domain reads EPEVTQTPSHQVTQMGQEVILRCVPISNHLYFYWYRQILGQKVEFLVSFYNNEISEKSEIFDDQFSVERPDGSNFTLKIRSTKLEDSAMYFCASSWRGARLSYNEQFFGPGTRLTVL.

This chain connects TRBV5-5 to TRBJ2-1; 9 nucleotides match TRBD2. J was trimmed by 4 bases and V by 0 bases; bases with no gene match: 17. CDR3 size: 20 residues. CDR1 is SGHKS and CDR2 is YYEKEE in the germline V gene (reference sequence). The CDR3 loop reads CASSLETPRGLAGEYNEQFF. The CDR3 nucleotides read TGTGCCAGCAGCTTGGAGACCCCCCGGGGGTTAGCGGGAGAGTACAATGAGCAGTTCTTC. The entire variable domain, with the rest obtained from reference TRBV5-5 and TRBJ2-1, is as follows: DAGVTQSPTHLIKTRGQQVTLRCSPISGHKSVSWYQQVLGQGPQFIFQYYEKEERGRGNFPDRFSARQFPNYSSELNVNALLLGDSALYLCASSLETPRGLAGEYNEQFFGPGTRLTVL.

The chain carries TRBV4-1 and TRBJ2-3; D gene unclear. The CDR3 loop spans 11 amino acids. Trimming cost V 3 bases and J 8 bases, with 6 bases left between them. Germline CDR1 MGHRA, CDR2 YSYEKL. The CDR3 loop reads CASSHRGTQYF. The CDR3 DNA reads TGCGCCAGCAGCCATAGAGGTACGCAGTATTTT.

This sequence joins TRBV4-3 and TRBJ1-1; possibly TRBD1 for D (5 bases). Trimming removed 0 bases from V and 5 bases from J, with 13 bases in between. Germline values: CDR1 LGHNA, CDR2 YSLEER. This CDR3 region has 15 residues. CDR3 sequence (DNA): TGCGCCAGCAGCCAAGATCGGAGGGGCTGGACTGAAGCTTTCTTT. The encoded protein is CASSQDRRGWTEAFF.

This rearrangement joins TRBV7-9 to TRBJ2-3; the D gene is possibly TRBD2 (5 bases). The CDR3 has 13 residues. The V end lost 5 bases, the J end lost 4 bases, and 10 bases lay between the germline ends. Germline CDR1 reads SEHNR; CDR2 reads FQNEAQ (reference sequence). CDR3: CASSQMGADTQYF. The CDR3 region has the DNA TGTGCCAGCAGCCAGATGGGAGCAGATACGCAGTATTTT.

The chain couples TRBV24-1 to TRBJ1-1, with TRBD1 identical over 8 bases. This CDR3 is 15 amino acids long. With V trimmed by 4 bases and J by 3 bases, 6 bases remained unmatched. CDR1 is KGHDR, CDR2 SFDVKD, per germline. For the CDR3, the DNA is TGTGCCACCAGTGAATCCGGGACAGGAGACACTGAAGCTTTCTTT. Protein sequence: CATSESGTGDTEAFF.

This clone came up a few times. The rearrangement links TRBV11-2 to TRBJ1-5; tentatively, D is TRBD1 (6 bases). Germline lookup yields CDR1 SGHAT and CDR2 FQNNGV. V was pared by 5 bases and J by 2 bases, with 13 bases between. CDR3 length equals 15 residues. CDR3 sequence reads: CASSVQGGGNQPQHF. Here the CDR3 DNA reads TGTGCCAGCAGCGTACAGGGAGGGGGCAATCAGCCCCAGCATTTT.

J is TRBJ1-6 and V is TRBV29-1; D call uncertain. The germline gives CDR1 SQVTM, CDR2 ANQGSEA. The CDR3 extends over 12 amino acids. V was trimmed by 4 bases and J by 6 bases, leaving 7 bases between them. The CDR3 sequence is CSVGEGNSPLHF. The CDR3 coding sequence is TGCAGCGTTGGGGAGGGTAATTCACCCCTCCACTTT.

The CDR3: CATSRPIGTANYEQYF. Here the CDR3 DNA reads TGTGCCACCAGCAGACCGATCGGGACAGCCAACTACGAGCAGTACTTC. The rearrangement uses TRBV15 and TRBJ2-7; 7 nucleotides agree with TRBD1. Germline CDR1 and CDR2: LNHNV and YYDKDF (reference sequence). V trimming: 2 bases; J trimming: 3 bases; junction bases outside the gene matches: 10. The CDR3 covers 16 residues.

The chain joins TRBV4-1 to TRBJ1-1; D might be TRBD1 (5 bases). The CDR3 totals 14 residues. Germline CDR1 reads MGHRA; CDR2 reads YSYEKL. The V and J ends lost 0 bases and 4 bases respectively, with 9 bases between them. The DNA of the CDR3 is TGCGCCAGCAGCCAAGAGCCCGGGGGCACTGAAGCTTTCTTT. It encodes CASSQEPGGTEAFF.

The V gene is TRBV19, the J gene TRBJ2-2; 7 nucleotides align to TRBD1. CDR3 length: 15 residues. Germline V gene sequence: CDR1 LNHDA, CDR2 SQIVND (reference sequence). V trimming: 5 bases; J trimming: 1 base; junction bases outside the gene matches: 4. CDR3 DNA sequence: TGTGCCAGTAGTCTACGGACAGGGAACACCGGGGAGCTGTTTTTT. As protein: CASSLRTGNTGELFF.

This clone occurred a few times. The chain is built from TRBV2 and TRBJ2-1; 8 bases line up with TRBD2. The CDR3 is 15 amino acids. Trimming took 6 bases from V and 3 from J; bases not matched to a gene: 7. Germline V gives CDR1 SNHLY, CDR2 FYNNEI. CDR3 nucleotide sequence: TGTGCCAGCAGGGAAACTAGCGGATACTACAATGAGCAGTTCTTC. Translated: CASRETSGYYNEQFF.

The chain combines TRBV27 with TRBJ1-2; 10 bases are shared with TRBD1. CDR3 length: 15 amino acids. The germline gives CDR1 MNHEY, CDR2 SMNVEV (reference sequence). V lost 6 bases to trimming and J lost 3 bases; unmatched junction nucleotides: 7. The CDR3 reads CASSRDRGRHYGYTF. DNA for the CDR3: TGTGCCAGCAGCCGGGACAGGGGCAGGCACTATGGCTACACCTTC.